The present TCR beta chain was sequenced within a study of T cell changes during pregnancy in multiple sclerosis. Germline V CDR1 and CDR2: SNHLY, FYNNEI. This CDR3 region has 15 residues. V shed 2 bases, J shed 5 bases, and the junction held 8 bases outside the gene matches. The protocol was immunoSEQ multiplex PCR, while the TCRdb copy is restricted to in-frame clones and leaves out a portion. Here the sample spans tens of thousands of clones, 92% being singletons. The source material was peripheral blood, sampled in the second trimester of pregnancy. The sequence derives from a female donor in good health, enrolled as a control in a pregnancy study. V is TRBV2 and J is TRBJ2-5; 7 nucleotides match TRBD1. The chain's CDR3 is CASSETGEIGETQYF. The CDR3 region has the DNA TGTGCCAGCAGTGAAACAGGGGAGATAGGGGAGACCCAGTACTTC.